The 9 T cell receptor beta chains presented below share a single source sample, sequenced in a study of shared clonotypes between healthy human individuals. Data came from immunoSEQ multiplex PCR; TCRdb stores just in-frame clones and leaves some out. The profile shows some 1 million clones, around 75% of them singletons. The sample comprised memory CD4+ T cells sorted from blood. Subset defined: CD45RA-negative fraction. Receptors were obtained from a man younger than 35 in good health.

The chain carries TRBV5-6 and TRBJ2-5; D is possibly TRBD1 or TRBD2 (5 bases each). The end of the DNA aligns better with TRBJ2-7, so the J call may be wrong. The CDR3 runs to 14 residues. Germline V gives CDR1 SGHDT, CDR2 YYEEEE. The DNA of the CDR3 is TGTGCCAGCAGCTTCGCCGGGGCTTCCTACGAGCAGTACTTC. Its protein is CASSFAGASYEQYF.

This clone was detected only once. This chain uses TRBV28 with TRBJ2-1, with 13 nucleotides matching TRBD2. The ends lost 6 bases at V and 2 bases at J; junction bases unmatched: 19. The CDR3 has 21 residues. Germline CDR1 and CDR2: MDHEN and SYDVKM. The CDR3 sequence is CASRRPHLGLAGLRTYNEQFF. CDR3 DNA: TGTGCCAGCAGGAGACCCCACCTGGGACTAGCGGGGTTAAGAACCTACAATGAGCAGTTCTTC.

The chain carries TRBV12-5 and TRBJ2-3; D is unclear. The V gene's germline CDR1 is LGHNT and CDR2 FRNRAP. The CDR3 spans 13 residues. V gave up 1 base and J gave up 4 bases, with 6 bases separating them. The CDR3 coding sequence is TGTGCTAGTGGTTTGGCCCGGGCAGATACGCAGTATTTT. Encoded protein: CASGLARADTQYF.

The J gene is TRBJ1-1, the V gene TRBV5-6; possible D gene TRBD1, 5 bases. Germline CDR1 and CDR2: SGHDT and YYEEEE. This CDR3 is built from 15 residues. V was clipped by 4 bases and J by 0 bases, with 13 bases between them. The CDR3 sequence is CASSPEGYLNTEAFF. CDR3 nucleotides: TGTGCCAGCAGCCCCGAGGGGTATCTGAACACTGAAGCTTTCTTT.

V usage is TRBV19 and J usage is TRBJ2-1, with TRBD2 identical over 12 bases. The length of the CDR3 is 16 residues. Losses at the gene ends were 3 bases for V and 4 bases for J; bases not matched to a gene: 4. The germline V gene has CDR1 LNHDA and CDR2 SQIVND (reference sequence). The CDR3 region has the DNA TGTGCCAGTAGTATCGGACTAGCGGGAATGTACAATGAGCAGTTCTTC. This encodes CASSIGLAGMYNEQFF.

The chain carries TRBV5-1 and TRBJ2-7; 8 positions agree with TRBD2. V trimming: 4 bases; J trimming: 5 bases; junction bases outside the gene matches: 5. Germline CDR1 SGHRS, CDR2 YFSETQ. This CDR3 spans 13 amino acids. The CDR3 DNA reads as TGCGCCAGCAGCCGACGGGAGGGTGACGAGCAGTACTTC. Its protein product is CASSRREGDEQYF. The complete variable domain, with remaining parts taken from reference TRBV5-1 and TRBJ2-7, reads KAGVTQTPRYLIKTRGQQVTLSCSPISGHRSVSWYQQTPGQGLQFLFEYFSETQRNKGNFPGRFSGRQFSNSRSEMNVSTLELGDSALYLCASSRREGDEQYFGPGTRLTVT.

This clone appeared a few times. This specimen includes other DNA sequences encoding the same CDR3. In DNA form, the CDR3 reads TGCGCCAGCAGCTTGGAGGGGGGGCCTTTGGACGAGCAGTACTTC. This sequence encodes CASSLEGGPLDEQYF. The genes are TRBV5-1 and TRBJ2-7; possibly TRBD2 for D (7 bases). Germline values: CDR1 SGHRS, CDR2 YFSETQ. V lost 0 bases to trimming and J lost 5 bases, with 15 bases between them. The CDR3 is made up of 15 amino acids.

This sequence joins TRBV28 and TRBJ2-7; 7 bases align to TRBD1. Unmatched junction bases numbered 7, after V lost 7 bases and J lost 4 bases. This CDR3 has 13 amino acids. Germline CDR1 is MDHEN and CDR2 is SYDVKM. This CDR3 is CASTGDSPYEQYF. The CDR3 DNA is TGTGCCAGCACCGGGGACAGCCCGTACGAGCAGTACTTC. The full variable domain, with the rest looked up from reference TRBV28 and TRBJ2-7, is DVKVTQSSRYLVKRTGEKVFLECVQDMDHENMFWYRQDPGLGLRLIYFSYDVKMKEKGDIPEGYSVSREKKERFSLILESASTNQTSMYLCASTGDSPYEQYFGPGTRLTVT.

This sequence joins TRBV18 and TRBJ2-5, with D possibly TRBD2 on 6 matching bases. The CDR3 contains 15 residues. The V and J ends lost 5 bases and 6 bases respectively, with 19 bases between them. The V gene's germline CDR1 is KGHSH and CDR2 LQKENI. The CDR3 protein is CASSDRDSIIQTQYF. DNA for the CDR3: TGTGCCAGCTCAGACCGGGACTCTATCATCCAGACCCAGTACTTC.